This is a list of T cell receptor beta chains from one sample in a study of OX40 agonist ivuxolimab in advanced cancers. Only in-frame clones appear in the TCRdb table, and some are missing; sequencing was by immunoSEQ multiplex PCR. Of under 90,000 clones listed, around 85% are singletons. Sequenced material: CD4+ or CD8+ T cells sorted from blood, taken in a trial of the OX40 agonist ivuxolimab. Source of these receptors: an adult with an advanced solid tumor such as melanoma, head and neck, liver or kidney cancer. Each CDR3 is given with its conserved first and last residue. D genes are given only for firm matches. The size field is filled for only some rows; it gives once, few, many or a size class.

j_call clone_size d_call v_call cdr3_nt cdr3_aa
TRBJ2-1 NA NA TRBV30 TGTGCCTGGGGGAACAATGAGCAGTTCTTC CAWGNNEQFF
TRBJ1-5 NA TRBD1 TRBV4-2 TGTGCCAGCAGCACACGGACAGGGGCGGGCAATCAGCCCCAGCATTTT CASSTRTGAGNQPQHF
TRBJ1-4 NA TRBD1 TRBV30 TGTGCCTGGAGCCGGGACAGCCTAAATGAAAAACTGTTTTTT CAWSRDSLNEKLFF
TRBJ1-6 once TRBD1 TRBV30 TGTGCCTGGAGCTTATCCGGGACAGGGACCGAAGGGTCACCCCTCCACTTT CAWSLSGTGTEGSPLHF
TRBJ2-1 NA NA TRBV15 TGTGCCACCAGCAGAGTCGACAAGGTCGGACAGAATGAGCAGTTCTTC CATSRVDKVGQNEQFF
TRBJ1-6 NA NA TRBV9 TGTGCCAGCAGCCGTCTGGAGGGAAATAATTCACCCCTCCACTTT CASSRLEGNNSPLHF
TRBJ2-5 NA NA TRBV10-3 TGTGCCATCAGTGACAGGAAAGAGACCCAGTACTTC CAISDRKETQYF
TRBJ2-2 NA TRBD2 TRBV9 TGTGCCAGCAGCGTACTAGCGGGGAACACCGGGGAGCTGTTTTTT CASSVLAGNTGELFF
TRBJ2-2 NA NA TRBV2 TGTGCCAGCATTTTTCCGGAACAGGGGAACACCGGGGAGCTGTTTTTT CASIFPEQGNTGELFF
TRBJ2-1 NA TRBD1 TRBV4-1 TGCGCCAGCAGCCAAGGCCCTTTGGGGACAGGCATTCGCAATGAGCAGTTCTTC CASSQGPLGTGIRNEQFF
TRBJ2-7 NA NA TRBV20-1 TGCAGTGCTAAATTAGTGTACGAGCAGTACTTC CSAKLVYEQYF
TRBJ1-2 NA NA TRBV19 TGTGCCAGTAGAACGACCGGCTTGGGAGGCTACACCTTC CASRTTGLGGYTF
TRBJ2-2 NA NA TRBV9 TGTGCCAGCAGCGTAGGCTTCGGGGAGCTGTTTTTT CASSVGFGELFF
TRBJ1-3 NA NA TRBV5-6 TGTGCCAGCAACGTGGGGGGGTTTCGTTCTGGAAACACCATATATTTT CASNVGGFRSGNTIYF
TRBJ2-5 NA NA TRBV7-2 TGTGCCAGCACCACCCTGGGCGGGGTACAGGAGACCCAGTACTTC CASTTLGGVQETQYF